The present T cell receptor beta chain was sequenced within a study of cytomegalovirus exposure and HLA in healthy donors. On the study more broadly: The study placed 80% to 85% of its 398 genotyped donors in the Caucasian-associated ancestry cluster.

Primers: 60 Vbeta forward and 13 Jbeta reverse. Repertoires were generated with immunoSEQ multiplex PCR, while TCRdb's copy carries only in-frame clones and drops some. The repertoire holds about 180,000 clones, with around 80% as singletons. This CDR3 is 15 amino acids long. V shed 5 bases and J shed 1 base, with 13 bases lying between them. Germline V lookup: CDR1 SEHNR, CDR2 FQNEAQ (reference sequence). Regarding the study as a whole: Many donors carried some public TCRs, although rarity characterized most TCR sequences. Most CMV-associated TCR beta chains were later found to appear HLA-restricted.

This clone was counted between two and nine times. Its antigen remains unknown. Sequencing used PBMCs. The sequence derives from a woman aged 25 to 39 in good health and CMV-seropositive. J is TRBJ2-3 and V is TRBV7-9; no reliable D call. This CDR3 is CASSPLSSGTDTQYF. CDR3 in DNA: TGTGCCAGCAGCCCACTATCGTCGGGCACAGATACGCAGTATTTT.